This T cell receptor beta chain came from a study of blood T cell repertoires in COVID-19. In the authors' methods: Reference gene primer amplification gave nucleated cell count estimates. Assay: immunoSEQ multiplex PCR; the TCRdb copy retains only in-frame clones and omits some. That table gives V, J and clone size, and the DNA gave D and trimming. Of fewer than 200,000 clones in the sample, around four fifths were seen once. Patients from Seattle were sampled longitudinally, starting during active infection. There are 14 residues in the CDR3. Trimming at V came to 10 bases and at J to 7 bases, leaving 11 bases not matched to a gene. The germline V gene has CDR1 MDHEN and CDR2 SYDVKM.

Sequenced sample: peripheral blood. The chain is built from TRBV28 and TRBJ2-5, with 11 nucleotides matching TRBD2. This clonotype originated in a woman in her 70s with COVID-19, enrolled during active disease. CDR3 in amino acids: CATLTSGAGGTQYF. The CDR3 DNA sequence: TGTGCCACCTTGACTAGCGGGGCCGGGGGGACCCAGTACTTC.